This section outlines one TCR beta chain sequence together with its context. Its antigen is not identified. Looked up from germline, CDR1 is SGHNT and CDR2 is YYREEE (reference sequence). The CDR3 spans 16 residues. The V gene end was trimmed by 3 bases and the J gene end by 1 base; junction bases not matched to a gene: 5. The entry originates in a study of cytomegalovirus exposure and HLA in healthy donors. As for the study in general: The 120 validation repertoires, a later analysis reported, used the same platform as the roughly 660 repertoires from the first cohort. Study conclusions and caveats: Clusters of TCRs from the first cohort tended to co-occur in the roughly 120 validation repertoires (as a later analysis found). A few chains tied to CMV proved CMV antigen-specific in vitro.

Among the roughly 120 subjects of the validation cohort, separate from the 666-subject first cohort, were the donors. Assay: immunoSEQ multiplex PCR; the TCRdb copy retains only in-frame clones and omits some. This sample has about 150,000 clones; around nine tenths occur once, and the top ten carry about 3.5%. The sample consisted of PBMCs. The rearrangement links TRBV5-4 to TRBJ2-3, with 10 positions matching TRBD1. This sequence was found in a woman younger than 35 in good health and CMV-seropositive. Here the CDR3 reads CASSSPTGGGTDTQYF. The CDR3 nucleotides read TGTGCCAGCAGCTCACCGACAGGGGGCGGCACAGATACGCAGTATTTT.